The entry below gives a single T cell receptor (beta chain) sequence along with its context. These data originate in a study of blood T cells in healthy people across ages. A sample-barcoded 5' primer and a J-beta primer mix were used in a second PCR of roughly 7 to 11 cycles. A single record per CDR3 protein comes from TCRdb applying MiXCR to the 5' RACE reads. Altogether around 1,800,000 distinct CDR3 sequences are present, more than 35% being singletons, with the ten largest covering 23%. The CDR3 runs 16 residues. J gave up 7 bases and V 4 bases, and 15 bases lay outside the gene matches. Per the germline V gene, CDR1 is DFQATT and CDR2 is SNEGSKA (reference sequence).

This clonotype originated in a human donor in good health. The sample consisted of blood. The rearrangement joins TRBV20-1 to TRBJ2-1; 8 positions match TRBD2. The CDR3 is CSAIIGGALVHNEQFF. The CDR3 DNA reads as TGCAGTGCTATAATCGGGGGGGCCTTGGTGCATAATGAGCAGTTCTTC.